This T cell receptor beta chain is from a study of CD8 T cells in ankylosing spondylitis. Findings and caveats of the study: According to the report, clones linked to the disease were significantly enriched in matched synovial fluid samples taken from ankylosing spondylitis patients. Earlier studies detected some motif variants in reactive arthritis synovial fluid and blood. What appeared characteristic of ankylosing spondylitis blood was a TCR beta motif of eight highly homologous variants.

The CDR3 totals 17 residues. V lost 4 bases, J lost 7 bases, and 11 bases stayed unmatched. CDR1 is SGHRS and CDR2 is YFSETQ in the germline V gene. The authors made TCR beta libraries by quantitative 5'-RACE with molecular barcodes. TCRdb independently ran MiXCR on the 5' RACE reads; one entry per CDR3 protein. The table includes around 770,000 distinct CDR3 sequences, 12% detected once. A word on this clonotype: The antigen is undetermined.

The chain uses TRBV5-1 and TRBJ2-2, with 12 bases lining up with TRBD2. The sequence came from a male donor with ankylosing spondylitis. The sequenced sample consisted of blood, either unsorted or a sorted T cell fraction (not recorded which). CDR3 sequence (DNA): TGCGCCAGCAGCCTCCGGACTAGCGGGACTGGAGGCGGGGAGCTGTTTTTT. It yields the protein CASSLRTSGTGGGELFF.